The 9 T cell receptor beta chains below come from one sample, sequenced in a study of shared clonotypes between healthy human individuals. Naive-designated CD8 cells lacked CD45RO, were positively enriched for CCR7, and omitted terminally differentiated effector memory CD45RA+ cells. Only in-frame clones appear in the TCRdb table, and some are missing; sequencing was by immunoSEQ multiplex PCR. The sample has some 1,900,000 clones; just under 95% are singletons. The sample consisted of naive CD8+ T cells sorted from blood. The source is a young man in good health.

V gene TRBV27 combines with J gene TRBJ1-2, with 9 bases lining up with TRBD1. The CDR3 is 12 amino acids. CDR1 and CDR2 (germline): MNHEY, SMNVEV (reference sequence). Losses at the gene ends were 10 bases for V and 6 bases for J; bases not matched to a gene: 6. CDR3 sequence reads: CATRRDRDGYTF. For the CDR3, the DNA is TGTGCCACCCGTCGGGACAGGGATGGCTACACCTTC.

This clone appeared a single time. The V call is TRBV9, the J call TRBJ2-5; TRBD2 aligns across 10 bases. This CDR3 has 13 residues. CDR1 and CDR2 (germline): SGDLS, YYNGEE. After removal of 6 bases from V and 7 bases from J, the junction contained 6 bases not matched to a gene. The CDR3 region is CASTSSGSGTQYF. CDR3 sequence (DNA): TGTGCCAGCACTTCTAGCGGGAGCGGGACCCAGTACTTC.

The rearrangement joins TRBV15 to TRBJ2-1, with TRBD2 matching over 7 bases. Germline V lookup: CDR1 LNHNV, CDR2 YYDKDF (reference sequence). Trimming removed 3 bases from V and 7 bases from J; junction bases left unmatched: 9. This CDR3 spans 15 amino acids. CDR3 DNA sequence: TGTGCCACCAGCAGTGAGCGGGGAAGTGGGAATGAGCAGTTCTTC. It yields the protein CATSSERGSGNEQFF.

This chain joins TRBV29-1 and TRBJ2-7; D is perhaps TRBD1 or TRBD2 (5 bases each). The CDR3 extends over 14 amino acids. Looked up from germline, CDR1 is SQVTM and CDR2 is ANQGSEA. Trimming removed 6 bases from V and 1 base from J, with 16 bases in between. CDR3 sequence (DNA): TGCAGCGTCCCTCTCGGGGCTACATCCTACGAGCAGTACTTC. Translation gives CSVPLGATSYEQYF.

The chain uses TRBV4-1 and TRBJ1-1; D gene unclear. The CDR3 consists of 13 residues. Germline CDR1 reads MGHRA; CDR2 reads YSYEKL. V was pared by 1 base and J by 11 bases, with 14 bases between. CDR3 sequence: CASSQVASMPAFF. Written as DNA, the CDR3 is TGCGCCAGCAGCCAAGTGGCCTCCATGCCGGCTTTCTTT.

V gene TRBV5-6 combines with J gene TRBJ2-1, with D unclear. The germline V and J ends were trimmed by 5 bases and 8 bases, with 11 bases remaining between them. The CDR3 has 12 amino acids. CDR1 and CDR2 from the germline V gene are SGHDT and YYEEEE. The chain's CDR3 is CASRFLSDEQFF. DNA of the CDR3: TGTGCCAGCAGATTCTTAAGCGATGAGCAGTTCTTC.

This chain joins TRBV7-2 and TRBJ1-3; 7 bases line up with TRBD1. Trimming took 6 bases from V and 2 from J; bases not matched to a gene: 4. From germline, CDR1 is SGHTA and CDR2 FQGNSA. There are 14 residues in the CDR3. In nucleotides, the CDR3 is TGTGCCAGCAGATCTCAGGGGGCTGGAAACACCATATATTTT. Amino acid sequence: CASRSQGAGNTIYF.

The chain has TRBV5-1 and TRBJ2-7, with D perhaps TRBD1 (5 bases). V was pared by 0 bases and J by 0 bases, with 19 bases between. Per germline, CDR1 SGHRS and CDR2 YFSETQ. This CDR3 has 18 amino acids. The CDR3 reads CASSLADSLVVSSYEQYF. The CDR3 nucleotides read TGCGCCAGCAGCTTGGCCGACAGCCTTGTGGTGAGCTCCTACGAGCAGTACTTC.

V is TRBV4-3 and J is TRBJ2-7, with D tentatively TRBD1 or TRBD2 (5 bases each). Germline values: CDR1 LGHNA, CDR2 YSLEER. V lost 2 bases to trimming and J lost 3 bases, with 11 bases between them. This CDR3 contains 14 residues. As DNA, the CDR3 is TGCGCCAGCAGCCAAATCGCAGGGAGCTACGAGCAGTACTTC. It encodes CASSQIAGSYEQYF.